The clone carrying this T cell receptor (beta chain) was seen a handful of times. These data belong to a study of identical twins. MiXCR was run by TCRdb on the 5' RACE reads, yielding one entry per CDR3 protein. The sample has approximately 470,000 distinct CDR3 sequences; approximately 15% are singletons. The same data also contributed to another study, on yellow fever vaccine responses in identical twins.

This sequence was found in a woman aged 18-30 years in good health. The sample taken for sequencing was CD4+ T cells sorted from blood.

CDR3 region: CASSRTGRLNSPLHF. The CDR3 DNA reads as TGTGCCAGCAGCCGGACAGGACGGCTTAATTCACCCCTCCACTTT. This chain connects TRBV3-1 to TRBJ1-6, with TRBD1 matching 7 bases. Germline V CDR1 and CDR2: LGHDT, YNNKEL (reference sequence). CDR3 length: 15 residues. J gave up 6 bases and V 4 bases, and 6 bases lay outside the gene matches.